This TCR beta chain originates from a study of CD8+ T cells in alopecia areata. Study as a whole: It was approximately 6-10-week-old female C3H/HeJ mice that received skin from 6-12-month-old C3H/HeJ graft donors with spontaneous alopecia.

Following extraction, RNA underwent reverse transcription to cDNA, which served as the sequencing template. Measured with immunoSEQ multiplex PCR; TCRdb has only the in-frame clones, and not every one. The record shows about 1,500 clones for this sample, with no singletons present. This clone was observed many times. Its antigen remains unknown. Just one base apart from a much larger clone, this may be a read error. Germline and genes: mouse. The DNA ends 4 residues before the CDR3 does, and the rest of the CDR3 is filled in from the germline J gene. V lost 5 bases, J lost 6 bases, and 9 bases stayed unmatched. The CDR3 sequence is 16 residues long. CDR1 FNHDT and CDR2 SITEND come from the germline V gene (reference sequence). Study observations and caveats: Clonality exceeded that of normal scalp in lesional scalp, most notably in alopecia totalis/universalis. TCRs were shared less clearly across patients than in mice, possibly for HLA-related reasons. Scalp sequencing captures resident alphabeta T cells of normal skin too.

This TCR came from a C3H/HeJ mouse with alopecia areata. The strain's MHC haplotype is H2-k. The specimen sequenced was lesional skin. The chain combines TRBV19 with TRBJ2-1; 12 nucleotides line up with TRBD1. Incomplete CDR3 DNA: TGTGCCAGCAGCTCATCCGGGACAGGGGGCTTTGCT. This translates into CASSSSGTGGFA. The CDR3, in full, reads CASSSSGTGGFAEQFF.